This TCR beta chain was observed in a study of blood T cell repertoires in COVID-19. About the research overall: The United States, Italy and Spain supplied acute and convalescent COVID-19 samples. Sample material is recorded as cDNA or gDNA derived from T cells, B-cell-depleted T cells, or PBMCs.

The V gene end was trimmed by 3 bases and the J gene end by 4 bases; junction bases not matched to a gene: 13. This CDR3 is built from 17 residues. In germline, CDR1 is WNHNN, CDR2 SYGVQD (reference sequence). Using immunoSEQ multiplex PCR, the repertoire was profiled, and TCRdb retains in-frame clones only, with some absent. The data show about 250,000 clones, around 90% seen once. The chain employs TRBV10-1 and TRBJ1-1; 8 bases agree with TRBD1. Material: peripheral blood. The receptor comes from a man younger than 35 with active or convalescent COVID-19. Written as DNA, the CDR3 is TGCGCCAGCAGTGAACCTCCCCGGACAGGGTTCGTCACTGAAGCTTTCTTT. The encoded protein is CASSEPPRTGFVTEAFF.